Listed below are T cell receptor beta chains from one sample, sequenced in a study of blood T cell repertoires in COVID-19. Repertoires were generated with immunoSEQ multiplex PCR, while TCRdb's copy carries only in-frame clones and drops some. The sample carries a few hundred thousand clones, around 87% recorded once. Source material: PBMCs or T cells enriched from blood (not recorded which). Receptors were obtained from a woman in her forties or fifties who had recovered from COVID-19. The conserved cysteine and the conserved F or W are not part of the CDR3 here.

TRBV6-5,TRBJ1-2,ASSTTGRNSKGYT
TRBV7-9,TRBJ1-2,ASGVRDSRT
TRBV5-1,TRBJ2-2,ASSEGLTGLNTGELF
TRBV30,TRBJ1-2,AWAKGAGGYT
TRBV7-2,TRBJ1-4,ASSPRQGGATNEKLF
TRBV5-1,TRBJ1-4,ASSLGQGNNEKLF
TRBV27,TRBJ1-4,ASSPDRAGEKLF
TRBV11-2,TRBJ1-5,ASSPDSNAGQPQH
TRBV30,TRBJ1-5,AWSDRASRISNQPQH
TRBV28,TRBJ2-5,ASRTRRTGKETQY
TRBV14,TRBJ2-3,AKTGLSTDTQY
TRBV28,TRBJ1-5,ASSLWGGRKSEPQH
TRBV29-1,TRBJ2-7,SVRGGAAEYEQY
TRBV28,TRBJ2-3,ASSLFLRTMIMY
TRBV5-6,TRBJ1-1,ASSGRGRSNTEAF
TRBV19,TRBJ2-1,ASSIGPSRTNNEQF
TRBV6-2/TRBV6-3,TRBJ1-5,ASSLNGQVSNQPQH
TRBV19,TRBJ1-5,ASSRTGVGQPQH
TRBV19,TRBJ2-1,ASSTRLNNEQF
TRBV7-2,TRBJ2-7,ASSLAFPAEAYEQY
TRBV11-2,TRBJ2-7,ASSPDRGNYEQY
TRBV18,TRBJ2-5,ASSPSAGGEETQY
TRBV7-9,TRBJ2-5,ASSFGQGGETQY
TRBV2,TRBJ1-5,ASSDPGVGGYQPQH
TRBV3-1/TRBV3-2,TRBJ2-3,ASSPWSSAGGTDTQY
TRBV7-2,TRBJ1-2,ASSIQGGREFKGYT
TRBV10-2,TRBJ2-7,ASRGPGTGYEQY
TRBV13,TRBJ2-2,ASSYRGGRTGELF
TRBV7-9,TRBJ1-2,ASSLALRGEDYGYT
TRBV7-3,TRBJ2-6,ASSPGTGGPGANVLT
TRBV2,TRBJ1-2,ASSEADGTGGSQSIGGYT
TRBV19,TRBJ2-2,ASSIDRVTGELF
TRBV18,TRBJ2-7,ASSPTTAGTYEQY
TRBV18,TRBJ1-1,ASSPGGPTEAF
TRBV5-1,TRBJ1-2,ASSYDVGGSYGYT
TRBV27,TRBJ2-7,ASSTQGLAETYEQY
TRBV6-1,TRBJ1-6,ASSEGTVNSPLH